These 32 T cell receptor beta chains share one sample of origin, sequenced in a study of blood T cells in healthy people across ages. Sample-barcoded 5' priming and a J-beta primer mix drove a second PCR of about 7 to 12 cycles. TCRdb re-called the 5' RACE reads through MiXCR, storing one row per CDR3 protein. The sample has some 940,000 distinct CDR3 sequences, 25% to 30% seen once. This same sample was also taken into another study, of T cells of mothers and their children.

Sequenced material: blood. The source of these receptors is a woman between 40 and 50 years old in good health.

The V call is TRBV6-6, the J call TRBJ2-1, with 8 positions matching TRBD1. CDR3 length: 13 residues. Trimming removed 6 bases from V and 7 bases from J; junction bases left unmatched: 5. Germline V CDR1 and CDR2: MNHNY, SVGAGI (reference sequence). CDR3 nucleotides: TGTGCCAGCAGATTCCGACAGGGGAATGAGCAGTTCTTC. Amino acids: CASRFRQGNEQFF.

This clonotype was found many times. The chain joins TRBV7-2 to TRBJ2-5; the D gene is possibly TRBD2 (7 bases). Germline lookup yields CDR1 SGHTA and CDR2 FQGNSA. The CDR3 covers 15 residues. V was trimmed by 1 base and J by 6 bases, leaving 15 bases between them. The CDR3 DNA reads as TGTGCCAGCAGCTTAGACAAGGGGGGGGGAAAGACCCAGTACTTC. Protein: CASSLDKGGGKTQYF.

This clonotype was picked up a small number of times. The chain carries TRBV27 and TRBJ1-1, with 11 bases fitting TRBD1. Germline V gene sequence: CDR1 MNHEY, CDR2 SMNVEV (reference sequence). J gave up 6 bases and V 0 bases, and 9 bases lay outside the gene matches. The CDR3 sequence is 17 residues long. The chain's CDR3 is CASSLSLWTGGGSEAFF. In nucleotides, the CDR3 is TGTGCCAGCAGTTTATCATTATGGACAGGGGGCGGGTCTGAAGCTTTCTTT.

This clonotype appeared many times. V gene TRBV5-1 combines with J gene TRBJ2-1; 11 bases line up with TRBD2. The germline CDR1 and CDR2 sequences are SGHRS and YFSETQ. Germline trimming cut 1 base from V and 10 bases from J; bases unmatched to any gene: 4. There are 14 residues in the CDR3. The CDR3 DNA is TGCGCCAGCAGCTTGAGTGGACTAGCGGGCGAGCAGTTCTTC. Translating it yields CASSLSGLAGEQFF.

This clonotype was picked up many times. The chain combines TRBV5-1 with TRBJ2-7; the D is unclear. CDR1 SGHRS and CDR2 YFSETQ come from the germline V gene. This CDR3 is built from 14 residues. V lost 2 bases, J lost 0 bases, and 9 bases lay in between. The CDR3 DNA reads TGCGCCAGCAGCTTCACGGGCGCCTCCTACGAGCAGTACTTC. Translation gives CASSFTGASYEQYF.

V is TRBV14 and J is TRBJ2-4; a possible D gene is TRBD1 (5 bases). Germline V gene lookup returns CDR1 SGHDN and CDR2 FVKESK. This CDR3 spans 15 amino acids. The V gene lost 0 bases and the J gene lost 6 bases, with 12 bases spanning the gap. DNA for the CDR3: TGTGCCAGCAGCCAAGACAGGGTTGGAGCAAACATTCAGTACTTC. This codes for CASSQDRVGANIQYF.

The chain has TRBV25-1 and TRBJ1-5; the D gene is possibly TRBD1 (5 bases). The V and J ends lost 3 bases and 3 bases respectively, with 9 bases between them. The germline V gene has CDR1 MGHDK and CDR2 SYGVNS. There are 14 residues in the CDR3. The CDR3 bases are TGTGCCAGCAGTGATGGGGGGAACAATCAGCCCCAGCATTTT. Its translation is CASSDGGNNQPQHF.

The chain combines TRBV5-1 with TRBJ2-5; maybe TRBD2 (5 bases). Germline loops: CDR1 SGHRS, CDR2 YFSETQ. V gave up 0 bases and J gave up 5 bases, with 14 bases separating them. The CDR3 runs 15 residues. Here the CDR3 reads CASSLADYPPETQYF. Written as DNA, the CDR3 is TGCGCCAGCAGCTTGGCTGACTACCCCCCGGAGACCCAGTACTTC.

V gene TRBV20-1 combines with J gene TRBJ1-2, with 7 positions matching TRBD1. The CDR3 is 18 amino acids. With 3 bases clipped from V and 1 base from J, the junction kept 17 bases outside the gene matches. From germline, CDR1 is DFQATT and CDR2 SNEGSKA (reference sequence). The CDR3 region has the DNA TGCAGTGCTAGGGGGAAGGGACAGCTCTCGCATATTAACTATGGCTACACCTTC. This codes for CSARGKGQLSHINYGYTF.

This clonotype was seen at least ten times. The chain joins TRBV6-6 to TRBJ1-2, with 7 bases identical to TRBD1. Germline-derived CDR1 and CDR2 are MNHNY and SVGAGI (reference sequence). Germline trimming cut 0 bases from V and 4 bases from J; bases unmatched to any gene: 2. This CDR3 has 14 residues. The chain's CDR3 is CASSYSGQAYGYTF. The CDR3 DNA sequence: TGTGCCAGCAGTTACTCTGGACAGGCCTATGGCTACACCTTC.

The rearrangement joins TRBV10-2 to TRBJ1-5, with TRBD1 as a possible D gene (5 bases). This CDR3 region has 13 residues. The germline gives CDR1 WSHSY, CDR2 SAAADI. The V and J ends lost 6 bases and 9 bases respectively, with 15 bases between them. The CDR3 DNA sequence: TGCGCCAGCAGCCCGGGGCTCCAGAGGCCCCAGCATTTT. Translating gives CASSPGLQRPQHF.

V is TRBV3-1 and J is TRBJ2-1, with 11 bases identical to TRBD2. V lost 0 bases to trimming and J lost 9 bases; unmatched junction nucleotides: 4. This CDR3 region has 15 residues. Germline lookup yields CDR1 LGHDT and CDR2 YNNKEL (reference sequence). The CDR3 DNA reads TGTGCCAGCAGCCAAGATAACCTAGCGGGGGGTGAGCAGTTCTTC. As protein: CASSQDNLAGGEQFF.

This rearrangement joins TRBV2 to TRBJ2-7; 9 bases agree with TRBD1. The CDR3 is 14 residues long. From germline, CDR1 is SNHLY and CDR2 FYNNEI. V was pared by 6 bases and J by 5 bases, with 8 bases of the junction left unmatched. In nucleotides, the CDR3 is TGTGCCAGCAGCCGGGGGGACAGGGAGGACGAGCAGTACTTC. Its translation: CASSRGDREDEQYF.

This chain links TRBV6-5 with TRBJ2-1; 7 nucleotides match TRBD1. Germline values: CDR1 MNHEY, CDR2 SVGAGI. The CDR3 runs 14 residues. Unmatched junction bases numbered 6, after V lost 6 bases and J lost 4 bases. CDR3 sequence (DNA): TGTGCCAGCAGGGGGGACAGACCTTACAATGAGCAGTTCTTC. Amino acid sequence: CASRGDRPYNEQFF.

There are a few counts of this clonotype. This chain connects TRBV5-1 to TRBJ2-7, with D possibly matching TRBD1 (6 bases). Germline V gene data show CDR1 as SGHRS and CDR2 as YFSETQ. V lost 4 bases and J lost 3, with 17 bases in between. The CDR3 sequence is 15 residues long. The CDR3 reads CASSQPGQGVYEQYF. The CDR3 DNA follows: TGCGCCAGCAGCCAGCCGGGACAAGGAGTCTACGAGCAGTACTTC.

This clonotype was detected a few times. This chain uses TRBV5-1 with TRBJ2-5; D possibly matches TRBD1 or TRBD2 (5 bases each). The ends were cut back, 2 bases at V and 7 bases at J, with 12 bases in the middle. Germline CDR1 reads SGHRS; CDR2 reads YFSETQ. The length of the CDR3 is 13 residues. The CDR3 loop is CASSLGRDGTQYF. The CDR3 DNA sequence: TGCGCCAGCAGCTTAGGCAGGGACGGGACCCAGTACTTC.

This clonotype has a count of ten or more. This chain uses TRBV6-5 with TRBJ2-7, with 7 nucleotides matching TRBD1. This CDR3 contains 13 residues. V trimming: 7 bases; J trimming: 4 bases; junction bases outside the gene matches: 7. Germline V gene sequence: CDR1 MNHEY, CDR2 SVGAGI. Here the CDR3 reads CASNKKGAYEQYF. In DNA form, the CDR3 reads TGTGCCAGCAATAAGAAGGGGGCGTACGAGCAGTACTTC.

This clonotype was found a few times. The gene calls are TRBV27 and TRBJ2-2, with 10 bases fitting TRBD2. The ends lost 5 bases at V and 7 bases at J; junction bases unmatched: 7. Germline V CDR1 and CDR2: MNHEY, SMNVEV (reference sequence). The CDR3 is made up of 15 amino acids. In nucleotides, the CDR3 is TGTGCCAGCAGTAGAGCGGGGGGGCGGAGCGGGGAGCTGTTTTTT. Amino acids: CASSRAGGRSGELFF.

This clonotype came up once. A much larger clone differs by one base, so this may be a read error. CDR3 DNA sequence: TGTGCCAGCAGTTCCCCGACAGGCTCCTACAATGAGCGGTTCTTC. Its translation is CASSSPTGSYNERFF. This chain uses TRBV6-5 with TRBJ2-1; TRBD1 might be the D (6 bases). Germline V gives CDR1 MNHEY, CDR2 SVGAGI. The CDR3 extends over 15 amino acids.

This clonotype was observed many times. The V gene is TRBV20-1, the J gene TRBJ2-5; 7 nucleotides line up with TRBD2. The CDR3 contains 14 residues. V dropped 3 bases and J dropped 1; count of bases not matched to a gene: 5. Germline CDR1 is DFQATT and CDR2 is SNEGSKA (reference sequence). The CDR3, as DNA: TGCAGTGCTAGGGGAGGGAAGGGCCAAGAGACCCAGTACTTC. Amino acid sequence: CSARGGKGQETQYF.

The V gene is TRBV28, the J gene TRBJ2-4; TRBD1 aligns across 9 bases. The J call may be mistaken, given a closer DNA end match to TRBJ2-7. The CDR3 is made up of 18 amino acids. Germline CDR1 reads MDHEN; CDR2 reads SYDVKM. In DNA, the CDR3 is TGTGCCAGCAGTTTACGGACAGGGGCCCCGGGGGTGTACGACGAGCAGTACTTC. It translates to CASSLRTGAPGVYDEQYF.

CDR3 in DNA: TGCAGTGCTAGAGGGGGCAGGGGAGGTTCACCCCTCCACTTT. Its protein is CSARGGRGGSPLHF. The V and J genes are TRBV20-1 and TRBJ1-6; D possibly corresponds to TRBD1 (6 bases). Looked up from germline, CDR1 is DFQATT and CDR2 is SNEGSKA (reference sequence). Trimming cost V 1 base and J 9 bases, with 13 bases left between them. The CDR3 covers 14 residues.

The chain combines TRBV7-2 with TRBJ2-1; TRBD2 matches 16 bases. V was clipped by 4 bases and J by 10 bases; unmatched bases: 7. CDR3 size: 16 residues. Germline V gene data show CDR1 as SGHTA and CDR2 as FQGNSA. CDR3 nucleotides: TGTGCCAGCAGCTCCCCGGGACTAGCGGGGGGGTCAGAGCAGTTCTTC. This encodes CASSSPGLAGGSEQFF. The whole variable domain, filled in from reference TRBV7-2 and TRBJ2-1, reads GAGVSQSPSNKVTEKGKDVELRCDPISGHTALYWYRQSLGQGLEFLIYFQGNSAPDKSGLPSDRFSAERTGGSVSTLTIQRTQQEDSAVYLCASSSPGLAGGSEQFFGPGTRLTVL.

The table lists this clonotype with a few counts. This sequence joins TRBV11-2 and TRBJ1-6; possible D gene TRBD1, 5 bases. Germline assignment: CDR1 SGHAT and CDR2 FQNNGV. The CDR3 runs 14 residues. Trimming pared 7 bases from V and 7 bases from J, leaving 14 bases between. DNA for the CDR3: TGTGCCAGCACCCGGGTAGGGGTCAATTCACCCCTCCACTTT. Translated, it gives CASTRVGVNSPLHF.

This clonotype was counted many times. The chain recombines TRBV12-3 or TRBV12-4 with TRBJ2-3; D might be TRBD2 (5 bases). Trimming cost V 5 bases and J 6 bases, with 15 bases left between them. CDR3 length: 14 amino acids. For the CDR3, the DNA is TGTGCCAGCAGTCACAACGGACGGAGGGATACGCAGTATTTT. It translates to CASSHNGRRDTQYF.

This clonotype was seen a few times. CDR3 bases: TGTGCCAGCAGCCCTTGGGACAGAGGGCGAAGCTCACCCCTCCACTTT. This encodes CASSPWDRGRSSPLHF. The chain has TRBV11-2 and TRBJ1-6, with 7 bases that match TRBD1. This CDR3 has 16 residues. Trimming removed 5 bases from V and 10 bases from J; junction bases left unmatched: 14. Germline CDR1 reads SGHAT; CDR2 reads FQNNGV.

This clonotype was observed a few times. CDR3 sequence (DNA): TGTGCCAGCAGCTTGTGGCGTAGCGGGTCGAACACCGGGGAGCTGTTTTTT. Translating gives CASSLWRSGSNTGELFF. The chain links TRBV5-5 to TRBJ2-2, with 7 bases that match TRBD2. This CDR3 is 17 amino acids long. Germline-derived CDR1 and CDR2 are SGHKS and YYEKEE (reference sequence). With 1 base clipped from V and 0 bases from J, the junction kept 6 bases outside the gene matches.

This clonotype turned up a few times. The rearrangement joins TRBV11-2 to TRBJ1-1; TRBD1 is a possible D gene (6 bases). The CDR3 totals 13 residues. V was trimmed by 2 bases and J by 7 bases, leaving 11 bases between them. Germline V gene lookup returns CDR1 SGHAT and CDR2 FQNNGV. The CDR3 coding sequence is TGTGCCAGCAGCTTAACAGGGTATGGTGAAGCTTTCTTT. Protein sequence: CASSLTGYGEAFF.

At least ten counts were recorded for this clonotype. The chain couples TRBV6-2 or TRBV6-3 to TRBJ2-7; D is uncertain. CDR1 and CDR2 from the germline V gene are MNHEY and SVGEGT. V shed 6 bases and J shed 3 bases, with 6 bases lying between them. This CDR3 contains 11 residues. CDR3 DNA sequence: TGTGCCAGCAGGCGTAACTACGAGCAGTACTTC. It specifies CASRRNYEQYF.

The chain combines TRBV28 with TRBJ2-7; D ambiguous. The CDR3 has 16 amino acids. Germline-derived CDR1 and CDR2 are MDHEN and SYDVKM. CDR3 loop: CVGSTPNTYLSYEQYF. The CDR3 bases are TGTGTCGGCAGTACTCCCAACACCTACCTCTCCTACGAGCAGTACTTC.

This clonotype has a count of ten or more. V gene TRBV7-2 combines with J gene TRBJ2-4; D might be TRBD2 (7 bases). CDR1 is SGHTA and CDR2 is FQGNSA in the germline V gene. Deletions cut 1 base from V and 0 bases from J, with 13 bases between. The CDR3 loop spans 17 amino acids. CDR3 DNA: TGTGCCAGCAGCTTAGGGGGGGGGCGTAGAGCCAAAAACATTCAGTACTTC. It translates to CASSLGGGRRAKNIQYF. Variable domain in full (rest from reference TRBV7-2 and TRBJ2-4): GAGVSQSPSNKVTEKGKDVELRCDPISGHTALYWYRQSLGQGLEFLIYFQGNSAPDKSGLPSDRFSAERTGGSVSTLTIQRTQQEDSAVYLCASSLGGGRRAKNIQYFGAGTRLSVL.

Remarks on this clonotype: A single base separates this from a much larger clone, so it may be a read error. The chain carries TRBV5-1 and TRBJ2-2, with a weak D call TRBD2 (6 bases). The CDR3 has 16 residues. Germline CDR1 reads SGHRS; CDR2 reads YFSETQ. Between the trimmed V and J ends, which lost 2 bases and 1 base, there was a span of 12 bases. The CDR3, as DNA: TGCGCCAGCAGCTTAAACCGGGGAGGGAACACCGGGGAGCTGTTTTTT. Its protein product is CASSLNRGGNTGELFF.